This T cell receptor beta chain was captured by sequencing in a study of neurological immune-mediated disorders. As for the study in general: Among some 35 multiple sclerosis patients, around 30 were relapsing-remitting and 3 were secondary progressive. General study points: For the multiple sclerosis repertoire cluster, no association with any clinical or MRI feature was found. Private repertoires in all groups were suggested, as expanded clones shared no CDR3 amino acid sequences across subjects.

Using its own MiXCR run on the 5' RACE reads, TCRdb lists one record per CDR3 protein. The table has about 74,000 distinct CDR3 sequences, around 5.2% seen once. Looked up from germline, CDR1 is SGHRS and CDR2 is YFSETQ. The CDR3 covers 16 residues. Trimming removed 4 bases from V and 4 bases from J; junction bases left unmatched: 14. At least ten counts were recorded for this clonotype. Its antigen is unknown. The source is a man between 18 and 29 years old with multiple sclerosis. The genes are TRBV5-1 and TRBJ2-7; 7 nucleotides line up with TRBD1. Source material: PBMCs. CDR3 coding DNA: TGCGCCAGCAGCGAACGATACAGGGGCCCCCGTTACGAGCAGTACTTC. Its translation is CASSERYRGPRYEQYF.